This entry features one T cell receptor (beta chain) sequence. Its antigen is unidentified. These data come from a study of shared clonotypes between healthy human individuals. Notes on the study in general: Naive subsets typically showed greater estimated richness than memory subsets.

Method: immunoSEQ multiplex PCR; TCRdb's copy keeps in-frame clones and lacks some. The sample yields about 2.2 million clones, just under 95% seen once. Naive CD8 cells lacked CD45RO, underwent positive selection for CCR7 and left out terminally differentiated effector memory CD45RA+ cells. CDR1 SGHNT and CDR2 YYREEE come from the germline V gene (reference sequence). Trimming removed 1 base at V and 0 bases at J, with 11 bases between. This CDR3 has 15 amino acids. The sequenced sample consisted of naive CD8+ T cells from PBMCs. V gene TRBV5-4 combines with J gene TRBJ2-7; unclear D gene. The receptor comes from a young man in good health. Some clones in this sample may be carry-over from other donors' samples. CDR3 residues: CASSLTGLSSYEQYF. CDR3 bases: TGTGCCAGCAGCTTGACTGGGTTAAGCTCCTACGAGCAGTACTTC.